Listed here are 32 T cell receptor beta chains from one sample, sequenced in a study of radiotherapy plus CTLA-4 blockade in lung cancer. Sequencing used immunoSEQ multiplex PCR; TCRdb keeps in-frame clones, though not all of them. The sample has fewer than 65,000 clones, approximately 85% seen once; the top ten hold roughly 5%. Here the sequenced sample was peripheral blood, taken from a patient treated with radiotherapy plus ipilimumab. These receptors were collected from a human donor with non-small cell lung cancer whose response to radiotherapy plus ipilimumab could not be evaluated.

V is TRBV5-1 and J is TRBJ1-1, with a weak D call TRBD1 (5 bases). V lost 0 bases and J lost 1, with 7 bases in between. The CDR3 sequence is 14 residues long. CDR1 is SGHRS and CDR2 is YFSETQ in the germline V gene. The CDR3 spells CASSLGQKNTEAFF. Here the CDR3 DNA reads TGCGCCAGCAGCTTGGGACAGAAGAACACTGAAGCTTTCTTT.

This clone has only one observation. The genes are TRBV27 and TRBJ1-1; TRBD1 aligns across 9 bases. CDR3 length: 13 amino acids. Germline V gene lookup returns CDR1 MNHEY and CDR2 SMNVEV (reference sequence). V gave up 4 bases and J gave up 6 bases; unmatched junction bases: 3. The CDR3 bases are TGTGCCAGCAGTTCGGACAGGGGCCCTGAAGCTTTCTTT. Amino acids: CASSSDRGPEAFF.

The rearrangement links TRBV7-9 to TRBJ1-1; the match to TRBD1 covers 9 bases. Germline V gene sequence: CDR1 SEHNR, CDR2 FQNEAQ (reference sequence). The CDR3 totals 15 residues. J lost 3 bases, V lost 2 bases, and 4 bases had no gene match. The CDR3 coding sequence is TGTGCCAGCAGCTTATACAGGGGGCAGGACACTGAAGCTTTCTTT. As protein: CASSLYRGQDTEAFF.

The chain joins TRBV11-2 to TRBJ1-2; D is unclear. The V gene lost 1 base and the J gene lost 2 bases, with 11 bases spanning the gap. The CDR3 is 15 amino acids. Germline CDR1 reads SGHAT; CDR2 reads FQNNGV. The CDR3 DNA reads TGTGCCAGCAGCTTAGTGTCGACACAGAACTATGGCTACACCTTC. Translation gives CASSLVSTQNYGYTF.

The chain has TRBV10-3 and TRBJ1-3; 9 nucleotides agree with TRBD1. CDR1 ENHRY and CDR2 SYGVKD come from the germline V gene. This CDR3 has 15 residues. Trimming at V came to 4 bases and at J to 9 bases, leaving 10 bases not matched to a gene. The DNA for the CDR3 is TGTGCCATCAGTGGGCCTTGGGACAGGGCGGGCACCATATATTTT. The encoded protein is CAISGPWDRAGTIYF.

This rearrangement joins TRBV7-9 to TRBJ1-1; TRBD1 agrees at 7 bases. After removal of 7 bases from V and 4 bases from J, the junction contained 21 bases not matched to a gene. The CDR3 spans 18 residues. CDR1 and CDR2 (germline): SEHNR, FQNEAQ (reference sequence). The CDR3 sequence is CASIDPGPRSRGLTEAFF. CDR3 nucleotide sequence: TGTGCCAGCATCGATCCGGGTCCAAGAAGTAGGGGGCTCACTGAAGCTTTCTTT.

The chain recombines TRBV30 with TRBJ1-1, with D possibly TRBD1 on 6 matching bases. CDR3 length: 13 amino acids. The germline V gene encodes CDR1 GTSNPN and CDR2 SVGIG (reference sequence). V lost 5 bases and J 5 bases, leaving 15 bases between the germline ends. This CDR3 is CAWQGQSHTEAFF. The CDR3 nucleotides are TGTGCCTGGCAGGGGCAGAGCCATACTGAAGCTTTCTTT.

This chain connects TRBV9 to TRBJ2-2; 12 bases line up with TRBD2. Germline V gene lookup returns CDR1 SGDLS and CDR2 YYNGEE. CDR3 length: 17 residues. The ends lost 4 bases at V and 6 bases at J; junction bases unmatched: 10. CDR3 nucleotide sequence: TGTGCCAGCAGCAAGGCTAGCGGGAGGGCCATCCCCGGGGAGCTGTTTTTT. Translating it yields CASSKASGRAIPGELFF.

The rearrangement links TRBV27 to TRBJ1-2; 8 nucleotides match TRBD1. In germline, CDR1 is MNHEY, CDR2 SMNVEV (reference sequence). The CDR3 contains 13 residues. V was clipped by 6 bases and J by 4 bases; unmatched bases: 4. The CDR3 bases are TGTGCCAGCAGCCGGACAGGGACCTATGGCTACACCTTC. Amino acids: CASSRTGTYGYTF.

This clone has a handful of counts. V is TRBV6-1 and J is TRBJ1-5; D gene uncertain. CDR3 size: 12 residues. CDR1 is MNHNS, CDR2 SASEGT, per germline. The ends were cut back, 9 bases at V and 3 bases at J, with 9 bases in the middle. CDR3 coding DNA: TGTGCCAGTAGTCGGGACAATCAGCCCCAGCATTTT. This codes for CASSRDNQPQHF.

This clone has a single count. The chain combines TRBV2 with TRBJ2-5; TRBD2 agrees at 13 bases. This CDR3 is 15 amino acids long. Germline assignment: CDR1 SNHLY and CDR2 FYNNEI. V lost 6 bases to trimming and J lost 4 bases; unmatched junction nucleotides: 5. The chain's CDR3 is CASRQTSGGRETQYF. The CDR3, as DNA: TGTGCCAGCAGGCAGACTAGCGGGGGGCGAGAGACCCAGTACTTC.

This sequence joins TRBV6-1 and TRBJ2-2; 15 bases line up with TRBD2. The CDR3 runs to 16 residues. V dropped 5 bases and J dropped 6; count of bases not matched to a gene: 4. Germline CDR1 MNHNS, CDR2 SASEGT. CDR3 sequence reads: CASSKGTSGRSGELFF. In DNA form, the CDR3 reads TGTGCCAGCAGTAAAGGGACTAGCGGGAGGTCCGGGGAGCTGTTTTTT.

The V call is TRBV28, the J call TRBJ2-1, with 14 bases matching TRBD2. The CDR3 runs to 16 residues. Germline loops: CDR1 MDHEN, CDR2 SYDVKM. The trim removed 5 bases at V and 10 bases at J, leaving 10 bases unmatched. This CDR3 reads CASSIPGLAGVREQFF. The CDR3 region has the DNA TGTGCCAGCAGTATCCCGGGACTAGCGGGAGTGAGGGAGCAGTTCTTC.

The chain couples TRBV7-2 to TRBJ2-7; D remains unclear. This CDR3 is 13 amino acids long. The germline CDR1 and CDR2 sequences are SGHTA and FQGNSA. V was pared by 2 bases and J by 4 bases, with 9 bases between. The CDR3 loop reads CASSLLGHYEQYF. The CDR3 bases are TGTGCCAGCAGCTTATTGGGCCATTACGAGCAGTACTTC.

This clone was seen a single time. V is TRBV4-1 and J is TRBJ2-1; D perhaps matches TRBD2 (5 bases). The CDR3 is 15 residues long. Looked up from germline, CDR1 is MGHRA and CDR2 is YSYEKL. V shed 0 bases and J shed 9 bases, with 15 bases lying between them. Written as DNA, the CDR3 is TGCGCCAGCAGCCAAGAACCGGATCAGCGGAGTGAGCAGTTCTTC. Amino acid sequence: CASSQEPDQRSEQFF.

V usage is TRBV6-1 and J usage is TRBJ2-2; TRBD2 aligns across 10 bases. CDR1 is MNHNS and CDR2 is SASEGT in the germline V gene. The CDR3 extends over 13 amino acids. Trimming removed 7 bases from V and 5 bases from J; junction bases left unmatched: 1. The CDR3 DNA follows: TGTGCCAGCAAGCGGGGGGGGACCGGGGAGCTGTTTTTT. This sequence encodes CASKRGGTGELFF.

This chain connects TRBV29-1 to TRBJ2-1, with 10 bases matching TRBD2. V trimming: 3 bases; J trimming: 0 bases; junction bases outside the gene matches: 8. The CDR3 consists of 17 residues. Germline values: CDR1 SQVTM, CDR2 ANQGSEA. The CDR3 DNA sequence: TGCAGCGTTGAGAGTGGACTAGCGGCCAGCTCCTACAATGAGCAGTTCTTC. Encoded protein: CSVESGLAASSYNEQFF.

This rearrangement joins TRBV19 to TRBJ1-1; D is possibly TRBD1 (6 bases). V gave up 1 base and J gave up 1 base, with 10 bases separating them. Germline V gene sequence: CDR1 LNHDA, CDR2 SQIVND (reference sequence). The CDR3 totals 15 residues. The CDR3 reads CASSIGQGPNTEAFF. CDR3 coding DNA: TGTGCCAGTAGTATAGGTCAGGGGCCGAACACTGAAGCTTTCTTT.

This chain joins TRBV28 and TRBJ2-7, with TRBD1 identical over 7 bases. Germline V gives CDR1 MDHEN, CDR2 SYDVKM. With 6 bases clipped from V and 2 bases from J, the junction kept 1 base outside the gene matches. The length of the CDR3 is 12 residues. DNA of the CDR3: TGTGCCAGCAGCCAGGGGGCCTACGAGCAGTACTTC. It is translated as CASSQGAYEQYF.

This chain joins TRBV13 and TRBJ2-3, with D hard to call. Germline V gene data show CDR1 as PRHDT and CDR2 as FYEKMQ (reference sequence). V was clipped by 6 bases and J by 5 bases, with 9 bases between them. The CDR3 is 12 residues long. The CDR3 DNA sequence: TGTGCCAGCAGTCCGCCCGGAGATACGCAGTATTTT. The encoded protein is CASSPPGDTQYF.

The chain is built from TRBV4-1 and TRBJ1-2, with TRBD1 identical over 9 bases. CDR1 is MGHRA and CDR2 is YSYEKL in the germline V gene. The CDR3 totals 15 residues. The ends lost 2 bases at V and 7 bases at J; junction bases unmatched: 8. CDR3 nucleotides: TGCGCCAGCAGCCAAAGCGTCCGGGACAGGGTTGGCTACACCTTC. It encodes CASSQSVRDRVGYTF.

The chain recombines TRBV4-2 with TRBJ2-3; D is ambiguous. Germline V gene lookup returns CDR1 LGHNA and CDR2 YNFKEQ. This CDR3 is 16 amino acids long. The V end lost 0 bases, the J end lost 0 bases, and 10 bases lay between the germline ends. CDR3 coding DNA: TGTGCCAGCAGCCAAGAAGACTTTACTAGCACAGATACGCAGTATTTT. Translated, it gives CASSQEDFTSTDTQYF.

The chain links TRBV6-5 to TRBJ1-3, with D uncertain. CDR1 is MNHEY and CDR2 is SVGAGI in the germline V gene. Between the trimmed V and J ends, which lost 5 bases and 4 bases, there was a span of 12 bases. The CDR3 runs 14 residues. The CDR3 protein is CASSPSFSGNTIYF. The DNA for the CDR3 is TGTGCCAGCAGTCCGTCGTTTTCCGGAAACACCATATATTTT.

Here the CDR3 DNA reads TGTGCCAGCAGCCTCGAGGGGCTAGCGGGAGGATCCTACAATGAGCAGTTCTTC. As protein: CASSLEGLAGGSYNEQFF. The chain uses TRBV11-2 and TRBJ2-1, with 11 bases aligning to TRBD2. Germline lookup yields CDR1 SGHAT and CDR2 FQNNGV. V gave up 5 bases and J gave up 1 base; unmatched junction bases: 10. CDR3 length: 18 amino acids.

This rearrangement joins TRBV19 to TRBJ2-2, with TRBD1 as a possible D gene (5 bases). Germline V gene lookup returns CDR1 LNHDA and CDR2 SQIVND (reference sequence). The V and J ends lost 1 base and 7 bases respectively, with 13 bases between them. The CDR3 is made up of 15 amino acids. The DNA for the CDR3 is TGTGCCAGTAGTATAGTTGGGTCTAGGGGCGGGGAGCTGTTTTTT. It encodes CASSIVGSRGGELFF.

This clone has a handful of counts. The CDR3: CASSEGQGARGYTF. As DNA, the CDR3 is TGTGCCAGCAGTGAGGGGCAGGGGGCGCGAGGCTACACCTTC. The chain uses TRBV2 and TRBJ1-2, with 8 positions matching TRBD1. J gave up 8 bases and V 3 bases, and 8 bases lay outside the gene matches. CDR3 length: 14 amino acids. Germline V CDR1 and CDR2: SNHLY, FYNNEI.

The CDR3 DNA sequence: TGTGCCAGCGGGTTGACAGGGCGGTACTATGGCTACACCTTC. As protein: CASGLTGRYYGYTF. This sequence joins TRBV28 and TRBJ1-2; 7 nucleotides align to TRBD1. The trim removed 8 bases at V and 3 bases at J, leaving 9 bases unmatched. Looked up from germline, CDR1 is MDHEN and CDR2 is SYDVKM. The length of the CDR3 is 14 residues.

This chain joins TRBV7-9 and TRBJ2-1; TRBD2 might be the D (5 bases). CDR1 is SEHNR and CDR2 is FQNEAQ in the germline V gene (reference sequence). The V end was cut by 0 bases, the J end by 8 bases, with 20 bases between. CDR3 length: 17 amino acids. This CDR3 is CASSLAEPKAGIDEQFF. In DNA, the CDR3 is TGTGCCAGCAGCTTAGCGGAGCCGAAGGCGGGCATCGATGAGCAGTTCTTC.

CDR3: CASSSGTGGADGYTF. DNA of the CDR3: TGTGCCAGCAGCTCAGGGACAGGGGGCGCAGATGGCTACACCTTC. V gene TRBV7-9 combines with J gene TRBJ1-2; 12 bases map to TRBD1. Germline assignment: CDR1 SEHNR and CDR2 FQNEAQ (reference sequence). CDR3 length: 15 amino acids. V lost 4 bases, J lost 6 bases, and 6 bases stayed unmatched.

This chain links TRBV9 with TRBJ2-1, with D perhaps TRBD2 (5 bases). Germline V gene lookup returns CDR1 SGDLS and CDR2 YYNGEE. The CDR3 consists of 16 residues. V shed 3 bases and J shed 2 bases, with 15 bases lying between them. The CDR3 sequence: CASSGSPLATYNEQFF. The CDR3 DNA is TGTGCCAGCAGCGGGAGTCCTCTAGCAACCTACAATGAGCAGTTCTTC.

A few counts support this clone. The V and J genes are TRBV6-4 and TRBJ2-1; 10 bases fit TRBD2. V gave up 0 bases and J gave up 5 bases; unmatched junction bases: 1. This CDR3 contains 15 residues. Germline loops: CDR1 MRHNA, CDR2 SNTAGT. The chain's CDR3 is CASSDSAGGHNEQFF. Written as DNA, the CDR3 is TGTGCCAGCAGTGACTCAGCGGGAGGGCACAATGAGCAGTTCTTC.

J is TRBJ2-7 and V is TRBV29-1, with D unresolved. The ends were cut back, 3 bases at V and 0 bases at J, with 6 bases in the middle. The germline gives CDR1 SQVTM, CDR2 ANQGSEA. This CDR3 comprises 12 residues. For the CDR3, the DNA is TGCAGCGTTGAGACATACTCCTACGAGCAGTACTTC. Amino acid sequence: CSVETYSYEQYF.